This T cell receptor beta chain was obtained from a study of regulatory T cells in long-lasting Graves disease. Across the study: For under 3 months, newly diagnosed Graves' patients had been taking antithyroid drugs. Study-wide results and limits: Persistent disease favored TRBV28, TRBJ1-2 and TRBJ2-5. Only a small sample size was used, which may have cut accuracy.

This sample's time point: newly diagnosed GD, antithyroid drugs for less than 3 months. PBMC RNA served as the TCR library source. The CDR3 spans 15 residues. Germline V gene sequence: CDR1 SGHNT, CDR2 YYREEE (reference sequence). V lost 2 bases and J lost 6; bases outside the gene matches: 8. With respect to this clonotype: As yet, its antigen is unknown.

The TCR beta library used iRepertoire HTBI primers with Arm-PCR amplification of CDR3. TCRdb reanalysed the multiplex PCR reads using MiXCR and keeps one entry per CDR3 protein. This table has over 500,000 distinct CDR3 sequences, about 16% appearing once. These records were also assigned to another study, of T cells in Graves' hyperthyroidism and ophthalmopathy. That investigation notes: The HTBI primer set drove a first-round RT-PCR of the TCR CDR3.

The sequences come from peripheral blood mononuclear cells (PBMCs), collected at new diagnosis, from a patient treated with antithyroid drugs. This clonotype was sampled from a young man with Graves disease. The chain recombines TRBV5-4 with TRBJ1-1; 9 bases are shared with TRBD1. The CDR3 protein is CASSLQGQGLAEAFF. The CDR3, as DNA: TGTGCCAGCAGCTTACAGGGACAGGGTCTCGCTGAAGCTTTCTTT.